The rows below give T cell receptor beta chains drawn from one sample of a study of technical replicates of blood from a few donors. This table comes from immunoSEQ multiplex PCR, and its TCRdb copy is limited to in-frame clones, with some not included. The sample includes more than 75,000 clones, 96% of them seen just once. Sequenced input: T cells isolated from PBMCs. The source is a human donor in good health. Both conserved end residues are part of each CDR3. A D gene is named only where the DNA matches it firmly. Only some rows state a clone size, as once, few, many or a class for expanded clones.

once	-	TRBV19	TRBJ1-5	TGTGCCAGTAGTATCGGTTTCATCGGGGGGTTTTTAAATAGCAATCAGCCCCAGCATTTT	CASSIGFIGGFLNSNQPQHF
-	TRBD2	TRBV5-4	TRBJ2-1	TGTGCCAGCAGTTTATCTAGCGGGGAGCAGTTCTTC	CASSLSSGEQFF
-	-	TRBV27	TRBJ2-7	TGTGCCAGCAGTACTAACTACGAGCAGTACTTC	CASSTNYEQYF
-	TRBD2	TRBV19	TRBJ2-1	TGTGCCAGCGGGACTAGCGGTCACAATGAGCAGTTCTTC	CASGTSGHNEQFF
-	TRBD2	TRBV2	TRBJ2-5	TGTGCCAGCACCAGAGCGGGAGAGTTAGAAGGGACCCAGTACTTC	CASTRAGELEGTQYF
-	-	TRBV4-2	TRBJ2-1	TGTGCCAGCAGCCCCCGGACTACCAATGAGCAGTTCTTC	CASSPRTTNEQFF
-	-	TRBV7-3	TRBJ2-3	TGTGCCAGCAGCCCCCCCCTGGGTAGCGGAGATACGCAGTATTTT	CASSPPLGSGDTQYF
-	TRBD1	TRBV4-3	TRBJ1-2	TGCGCCAGCAGCCAAGAGCTACAGGGGTACAGCTACACCTTC	CASSQELQGYSYTF
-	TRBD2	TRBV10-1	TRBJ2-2	TGCGCCAGCAGTCCCGACCTACTAGCGTCGAACACCGGGGAGCTGTTTTTT	CASSPDLLASNTGELFF
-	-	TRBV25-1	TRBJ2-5	TGTGCCAGCAGTGGTAAAGAGATTGGACTTCAAGAGACCCAGTACTTC	CASSGKEIGLQETQYF
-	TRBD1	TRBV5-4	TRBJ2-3	TGTGCCAGCAGTTCCCCGAGGGGGCGGCACACAGATACGCAGTATTTT	CASSSPRGRHTDTQYF
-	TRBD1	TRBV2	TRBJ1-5	TGTGCCAGCAGTGAGTGGGCAGGGGGCGATCAGCCCCAGCATTTT	CASSEWAGGDQPQHF
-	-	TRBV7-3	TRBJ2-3	TGTGCCAGCAGCGACTACAGGGAAGGAGATACGCAGTATTTT	CASSDYREGDTQYF
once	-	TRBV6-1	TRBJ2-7	TGTGCCAGCAGTGAATGGGGCCTCGAGCAGTACTTC	CASSEWGLEQYF
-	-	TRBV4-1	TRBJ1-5	TGCGCCAGCAGCCATGGAGGGCCCGGTCAGCCCCAGCATTTT	CASSHGGPGQPQHF
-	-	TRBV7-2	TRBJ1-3	TGTGCCAGCAGCTTAGGGGCAGGCTCTGGAAACACCATATATTTT	CASSLGAGSGNTIYF
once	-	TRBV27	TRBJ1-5	TGTGCCAGCAGTTTTAGCGACAGGCGCCATCAGCCCCAGCATTTT	CASSFSDRRHQPQHF
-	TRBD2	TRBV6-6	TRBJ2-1	TGTGCCAGCAGAAACCTAGCGGGAAGTTTCAATGAGCAGTTCTTC	CASRNLAGSFNEQFF
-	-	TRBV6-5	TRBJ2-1	TGTGCCAGCAGCCCTTCAGCGATATCCTACAATGAGCAGTTCTTC	CASSPSAISYNEQFF
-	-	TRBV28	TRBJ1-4	TGTGCCACTACATCACCCCGGGACAAACAAGAAAAACTGTTTTTT	CATTSPRDKQEKLFF
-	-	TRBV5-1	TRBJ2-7	TGCGCCAGCAGACCGGGCCCAGGGGCCTACGAGCAGTACTTC	CASRPGPGAYEQYF
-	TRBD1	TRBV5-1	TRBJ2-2	TGCGCCAGCAGCTGGACAGGGATCGGGGAGCTGTTTTTT	CASSWTGIGELFF
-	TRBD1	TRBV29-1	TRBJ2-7	TGCAGCGTCCCCGGGACAGGGCCTTACGAGCAGTACTTC	CSVPGTGPYEQYF
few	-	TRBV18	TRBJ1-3	TGTGCCAGCACCTTGACGGGCTCTGGAAACACCATATATTTT	CASTLTGSGNTIYF
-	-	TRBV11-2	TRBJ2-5	TGTGCCAGCAGCGAAAGACTGGTGCCAGAGACCCAGTACTTC	CASSERLVPETQYF
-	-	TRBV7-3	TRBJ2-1	TGTGCCAGCAGGGGCAACGGGGAAAATGAGCAGTTCTTC	CASRGNGENEQFF
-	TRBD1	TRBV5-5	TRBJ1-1	TGTGCCAGCAGATACCAGGGGGCCTACACTGAAGCTTTCTTT	CASRYQGAYTEAFF
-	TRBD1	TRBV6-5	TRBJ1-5	TGTGCCAGCAGTCGGACAGGGGGCCATCAGCCCCAGCATTTT	CASSRTGGHQPQHF
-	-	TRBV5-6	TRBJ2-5	TGTGCCAGCAGGATATACTCTTACCAAGAGACCCAGTACTTC	CASRIYSYQETQYF
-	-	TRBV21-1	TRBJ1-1	TGTGCCAGCACGCCGATCGGTGAAGCTTTCTTT	CASTPIGEAFF
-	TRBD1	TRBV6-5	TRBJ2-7	TGTGCCAGCAGTTACTCTACAGGGGGAGGATACGAGCAGTACTTC	CASSYSTGGGYEQYF
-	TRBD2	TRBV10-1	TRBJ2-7	TGCGCCAGCAGTGAGTCCACTAGCGGGGTGGGTGAGCAGTACTTC	CASSESTSGVGEQYF
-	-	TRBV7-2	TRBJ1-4	TGTGCCAGCAGCTTAGATGGCAGGGTCGAAAAACTGTTTTTT	CASSLDGRVEKLFF
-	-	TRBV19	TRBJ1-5	TGTGCCAGTAGTATAGGGGCTCAGCCCCAGCATTTT	CASSIGAQPQHF
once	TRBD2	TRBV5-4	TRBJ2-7	TGTGCCAGCAGCTGGACTAGCGGGAGTTACCACGAGCAGTACTTC	CASSWTSGSYHEQYF
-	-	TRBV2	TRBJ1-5	TGTGCCAGCAGTGACAGGGGTCAGCCCCAGCATTTT	CASSDRGQPQHF
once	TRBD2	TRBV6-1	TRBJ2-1	TGTGCCAGCAGTGGTAGCGGGAATAGCAATGAGCAGTTCTTC	CASSGSGNSNEQFF
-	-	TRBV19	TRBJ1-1	TGTGCCAGTAATCAGGAGAACACTGAAGCTTTCTTT	CASNQENTEAFF
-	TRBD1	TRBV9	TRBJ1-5	TGTGCCAGCAGCGTAGAAGGGACAGCTATTGACCCCCAGCATTTT	CASSVEGTAIDPQHF
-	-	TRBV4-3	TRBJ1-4	TGCGCCAGCAGTTCCGAAGGAGGGGCTAATGAAAAACTGTTTTTT	CASSSEGGANEKLFF
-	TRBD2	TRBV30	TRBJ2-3	TGTGCCTGGAGTACTGGACTAGCGGGAGTTCAGTATACGCAGTATTTT	CAWSTGLAGVQYTQYF